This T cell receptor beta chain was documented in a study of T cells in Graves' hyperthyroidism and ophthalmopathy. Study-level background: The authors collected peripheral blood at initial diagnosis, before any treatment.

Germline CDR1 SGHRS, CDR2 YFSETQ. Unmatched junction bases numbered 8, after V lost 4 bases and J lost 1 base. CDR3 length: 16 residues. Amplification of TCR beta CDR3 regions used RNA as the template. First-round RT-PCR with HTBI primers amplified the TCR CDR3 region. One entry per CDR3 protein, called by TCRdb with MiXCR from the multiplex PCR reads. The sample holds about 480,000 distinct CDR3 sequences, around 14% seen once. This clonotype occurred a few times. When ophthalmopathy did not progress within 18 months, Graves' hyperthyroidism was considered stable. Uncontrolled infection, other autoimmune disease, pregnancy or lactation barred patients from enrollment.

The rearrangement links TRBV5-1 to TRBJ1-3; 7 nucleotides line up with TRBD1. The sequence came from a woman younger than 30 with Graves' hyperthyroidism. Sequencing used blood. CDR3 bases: TGCGCCAGCAGCCAATCGACAGGGTCGTCTGGAAACACCATATATTTT. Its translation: CASSQSTGSSGNTIYF.